One and the same sample provided the 6 T cell receptor beta chains below, sequenced in a study of blood T cell repertoires in COVID-19. Assay: immunoSEQ multiplex PCR; the TCRdb copy retains only in-frame clones and omits some. The sample yields 150,000 or so clones, 75% to 90% seen once. The sample comprised peripheral blood. The origin of the receptors is a young man with COVID-19, enrolled during active disease.

The rearrangement links TRBV4-1 to TRBJ2-7, with 8 nucleotides matching TRBD1. Germline assignment: CDR1 MGHRA and CDR2 YSYEKL. V was pared by 6 bases and J by 2 bases, with 9 bases of the junction left unmatched. The CDR3 sequence is 15 residues long. The CDR3 loop is CASRLRQGSTYEQYF. CDR3 bases: TGCGCCAGCAGACTAAGACAGGGGTCTACCTACGAGCAGTACTTC.

The chain carries TRBV27 and TRBJ2-2; 8 nucleotides align to TRBD1. CDR3 length equals 16 residues. V was clipped by 6 bases and J by 4 bases; unmatched bases: 10. Looked up from germline, CDR1 is MNHEY and CDR2 is SMNVEV (reference sequence). The CDR3 nucleotides read TGTGCCAGCAGGACCGGACAGGGAATTACCACCGGGGAGCTGTTTTTT. Its protein product is CASRTGQGITTGELFF.

This chain uses TRBV28 with TRBJ2-1; tentative D call: TRBD2 (5 bases). V lost 5 bases and J lost 8, with 10 bases in between. The CDR3 has 12 amino acids. Germline lookup yields CDR1 MDHEN and CDR2 SYDVKM. The CDR3 loop is CASSLTRDEQFF. CDR3 bases: TGTGCCAGCAGTCTTACTAGGGATGAGCAGTTCTTC.

The chain links TRBV7-6 to TRBJ2-1, with 10 bases aligning to TRBD2. The CDR3 length is 15 residues. CDR1 and CDR2 (germline): SGHVS, FNYEAQ. Germline trimming cut 6 bases from V and 2 bases from J; bases unmatched to any gene: 4. This chain's CDR3 is CASRSLAGAYNEQFF. Here the CDR3 DNA reads TGTGCCAGCAGGTCCCTAGCGGGAGCCTACAATGAGCAGTTCTTC. The complete variable domain, with remaining parts taken from reference TRBV7-6 and TRBJ2-1, reads GAGVSQSPRYKVTKRGQDVALRCDPISGHVSLYWYRQALGQGPEFLTYFNYEAQQDKSGLPNDRFSAERPEGSISTLTIQRTEQRDSAMYRCASRSLAGAYNEQFFGPGTRLTVL.

This clone is a singleton in its sample. J is TRBJ2-3 and V is TRBV11-2; the match to TRBD2 covers 10 bases. Germline assignment: CDR1 SGHAT and CDR2 FQNNGV. Trimming took 4 bases from V and 0 from J; bases not matched to a gene: 13. The CDR3 runs to 19 residues. The CDR3 region has the DNA TGTGCCAGCAGCTCACAGCTAGCGGGGGTACGAACTAGCACAGATACGCAGTATTTT. This sequence encodes CASSSQLAGVRTSTDTQYF.

This sequence joins TRBV5-1 and TRBJ2-6, with a weak D call TRBD1 (6 bases). The CDR3 has 15 amino acids. V was cut by 2 bases and J by 4 bases, with 10 bases left in between. CDR1 is SGHRS, CDR2 YFSETQ, per germline. The CDR3 here is CASSFRGAGANVLTF. DNA of the CDR3: TGCGCCAGCAGCTTCAGGGGAGCGGGGGCCAACGTCCTGACTTTC.